This note documents a single T cell receptor (beta chain) sequence. The data belong to a study of control samples from healthy donors and cancer patients. The germline V and J ends were trimmed by 4 bases and 3 bases, with 32 bases remaining between them. The germline gives CDR1 MNHEY, CDR2 SMNVEV (reference sequence). This CDR3 has 21 amino acids. Repertoires were generated with immunoSEQ multiplex PCR, while TCRdb's copy carries only in-frame clones and drops some. The top ten clones hold roughly 16% of a sample with approximately 70,000 clones, approximately 80% of them seen once. This TCR derives from a man aged 45-65 years in good health. The chain recombines TRBV27 with TRBJ2-3; D tentatively fits TRBD1 or TRBD2 (5 bases each). Sequenced sample: blood. Written as DNA, the CDR3 is TGTGCCAGCAGTTCAGAAAAGACGCGTCTGAGAGGGGATGATGGGACAGATACGCAGTATTTT. This sequence encodes CASSSEKTRLRGDDGTDTQYF.